The sequence of this TCR beta chain was determined in a study of cytomegalovirus exposure and HLA in healthy donors. Study-level findings and limits: Analyses of presence and absence presupposed an approximately uniform sequencing depth across donors.

The PCR employed 60 Vbeta primers together with 13 Jbeta primers. Measured with immunoSEQ multiplex PCR; TCRdb has only the in-frame clones, and not every one. Of 150,000 to 200,000 clones listed, about 80% were seen once; the top ten hold roughly 2%. As regards this clone: Antigen: not known.

Trimming took off 5 bases at V and 5 bases at J, with 13 bases between the two ends. Germline-derived CDR1 and CDR2 are MNHEY and SVGAGI. This CDR3 comprises 14 residues. The TCR sequence derives from a female donor in good health and CMV-seronegative. The sample comprised PBMCs. The V and J genes are TRBV6-5 and TRBJ1-5, with TRBD1 as a possible D gene (6 bases). The CDR3 region is CASSPDRPYQPQHF. The CDR3 nucleotides are TGTGCCAGCAGTCCTGACAGGCCGTATCAGCCCCAGCATTTT.